Listed here is a single T cell receptor (beta chain). Its antigen is as yet unknown. Germline-derived CDR1 and CDR2 are LGHNA and YNFKEQ. V shed 0 bases, J shed 3 bases, and the junction held 13 bases outside the gene matches. The CDR3 is 19 amino acids. TCRdb's table, derived via immunoSEQ multiplex PCR, lists solely in-frame clones and lacks some. The repertoire holds 150,000 to 200,000 clones, with around 93% as singletons. The data belong to a study of T cell responses to AZD1222 COVID-19 vaccine. Study observations and caveats: A rise in Spike-specific TCR breadth and depth followed two AZD1222 doses. Repertoire sampling happened only post peak T cell response. Across spike, vaccine-associated CD4 TCRs were found, dominant at 160-218 and 743-854. Most donors were white British and more were female, and clonal diversity was possibly underestimated.

The rearrangement links TRBV4-2 to TRBJ2-3, with 9 positions matching TRBD2. The starting material was peripheral blood, obtained on day 0 of AZD1222 vaccination. This receptor was taken from an adult in good health. The CDR3: CASSQDRSGSGIGTDTQYF. The CDR3 DNA reads as TGTGCCAGCAGCCAAGACCGTAGCGGGAGCGGGATTGGGACAGATACGCAGTATTTT.